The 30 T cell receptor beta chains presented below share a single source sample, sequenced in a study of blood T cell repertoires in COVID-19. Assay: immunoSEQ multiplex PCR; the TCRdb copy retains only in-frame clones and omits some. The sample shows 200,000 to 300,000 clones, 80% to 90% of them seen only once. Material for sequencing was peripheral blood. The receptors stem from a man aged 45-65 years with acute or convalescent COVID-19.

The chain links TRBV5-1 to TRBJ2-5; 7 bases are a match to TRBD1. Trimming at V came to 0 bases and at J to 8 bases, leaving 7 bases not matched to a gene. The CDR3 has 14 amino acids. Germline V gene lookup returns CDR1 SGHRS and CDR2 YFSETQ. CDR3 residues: CASSLDRGLDTQYF. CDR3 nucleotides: TGCGCCAGCAGCTTGGACAGGGGATTAGATACCCAGTACTTC.

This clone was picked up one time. CDR3 nucleotides: TGTGCCAGCAGTGAAGCAGGGAAAGGACTGGGAGAGCAGTACTTC. Protein sequence: CASSEAGKGLGEQYF. The J gene is TRBJ2-7, the V gene TRBV6-1; perhaps TRBD2 as D (5 bases). Trimming removed 0 bases at V and 7 bases at J, with 16 bases between. The CDR3 covers 15 residues. Per the germline V gene, CDR1 is MNHNS and CDR2 is SASEGT.

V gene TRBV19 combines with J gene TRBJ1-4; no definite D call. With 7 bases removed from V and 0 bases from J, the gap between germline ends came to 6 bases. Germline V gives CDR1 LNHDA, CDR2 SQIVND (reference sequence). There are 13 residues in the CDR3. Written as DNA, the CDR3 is TGTGCCAGTACCCTTGCAACTAATGAAAAACTGTTTTTT. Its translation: CASTLATNEKLFF.

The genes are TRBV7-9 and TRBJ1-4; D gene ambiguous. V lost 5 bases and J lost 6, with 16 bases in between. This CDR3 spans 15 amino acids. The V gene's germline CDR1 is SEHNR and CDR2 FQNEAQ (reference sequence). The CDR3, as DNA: TGTGCCAGCAGCCTAGGCTGGGCGGAGGATGAAAAACTGTTTTTT. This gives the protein CASSLGWAEDEKLFF.

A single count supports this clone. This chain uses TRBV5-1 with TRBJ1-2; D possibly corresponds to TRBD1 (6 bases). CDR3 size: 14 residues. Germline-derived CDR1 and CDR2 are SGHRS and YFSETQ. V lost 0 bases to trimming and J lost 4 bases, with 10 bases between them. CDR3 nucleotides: TGCGCCAGCAGCTTGGAACAGGGCGTCTATGGCTACACCTTC. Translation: CASSLEQGVYGYTF.

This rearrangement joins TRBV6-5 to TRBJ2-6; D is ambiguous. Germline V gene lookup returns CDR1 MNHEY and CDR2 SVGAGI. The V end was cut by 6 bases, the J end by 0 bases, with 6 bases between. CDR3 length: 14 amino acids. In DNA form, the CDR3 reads TGTGCCAGCAGCCCGTACTCTGGGGCCAACGTCCTGACTTTC. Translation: CASSPYSGANVLTF.

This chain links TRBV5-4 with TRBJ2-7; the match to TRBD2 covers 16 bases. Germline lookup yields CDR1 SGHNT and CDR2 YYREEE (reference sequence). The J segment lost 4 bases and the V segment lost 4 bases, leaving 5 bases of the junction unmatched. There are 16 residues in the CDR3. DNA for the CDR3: TGTGCCAGCAGCCAGGGACTAGCGGGAGGGCAATACGAGCAGTACTTC. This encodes CASSQGLAGGQYEQYF.

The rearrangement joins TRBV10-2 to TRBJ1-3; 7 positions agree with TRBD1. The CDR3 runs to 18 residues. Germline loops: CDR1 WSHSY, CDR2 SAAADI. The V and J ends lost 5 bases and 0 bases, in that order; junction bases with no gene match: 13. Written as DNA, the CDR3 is TGCGCCAGCAGTTGGGACAGTGGCCGAGGGGGCTCTGGAAACACCATATATTTT. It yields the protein CASSWDSGRGGSGNTIYF.

The CDR3 spells CASTRGNTEAFF. As DNA, the CDR3 is TGTGCCAGTACACGGGGAAACACTGAAGCTTTCTTT. The chain carries TRBV2 and TRBJ1-1, with D unclear. V lost 9 bases, J lost 2 bases, and 10 bases lay in between. Per the germline V gene, CDR1 is SNHLY and CDR2 is FYNNEI. The CDR3 runs 12 residues.

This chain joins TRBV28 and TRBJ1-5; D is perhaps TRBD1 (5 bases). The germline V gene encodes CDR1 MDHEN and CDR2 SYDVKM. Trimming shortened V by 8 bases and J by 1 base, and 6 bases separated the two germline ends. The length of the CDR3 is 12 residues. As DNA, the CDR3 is TGTGCCAGCGGGGGGAGCAATCAGCCCCAGCATTTT. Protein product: CASGGSNQPQHF.

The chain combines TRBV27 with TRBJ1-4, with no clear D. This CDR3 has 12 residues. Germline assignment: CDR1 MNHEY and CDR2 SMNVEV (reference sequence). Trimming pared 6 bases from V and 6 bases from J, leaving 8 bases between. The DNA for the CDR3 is TGTGCCAGCAGGGGAGGGTATGAAAAACTGTTTTTT. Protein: CASRGGYEKLFF.

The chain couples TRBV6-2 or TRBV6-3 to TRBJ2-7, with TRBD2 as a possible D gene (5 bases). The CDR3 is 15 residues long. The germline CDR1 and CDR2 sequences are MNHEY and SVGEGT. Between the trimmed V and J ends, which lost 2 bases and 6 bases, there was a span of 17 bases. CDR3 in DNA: TGTGCCAGCAGTTACGCGGACTTTTGGAGATGCGAGCAGTACTTC. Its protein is CASSYADFWRCEQYF.

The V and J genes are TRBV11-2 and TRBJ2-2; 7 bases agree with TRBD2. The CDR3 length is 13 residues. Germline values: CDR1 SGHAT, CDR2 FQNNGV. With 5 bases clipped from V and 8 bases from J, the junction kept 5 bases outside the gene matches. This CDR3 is CASSLYSGGELFF. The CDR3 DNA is TGTGCCAGCAGCCTCTATAGCGGGGGGGAGCTGTTTTTT.

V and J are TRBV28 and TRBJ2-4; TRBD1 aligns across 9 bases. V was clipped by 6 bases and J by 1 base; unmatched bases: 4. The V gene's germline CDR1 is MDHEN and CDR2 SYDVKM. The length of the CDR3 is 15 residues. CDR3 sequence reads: CASSYRGLAKNIQYF. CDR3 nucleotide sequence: TGTGCCAGCAGCTACAGGGGGCTGGCCAAAAACATTCAGTACTTC.

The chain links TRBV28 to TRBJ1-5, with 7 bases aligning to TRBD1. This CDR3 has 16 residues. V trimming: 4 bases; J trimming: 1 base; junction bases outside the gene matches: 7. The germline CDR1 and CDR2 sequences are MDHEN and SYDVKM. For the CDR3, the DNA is TGTGCCAGCAGTTCAGGGGGGTTTTTGAGCAATCAGCCCCAGCATTTT. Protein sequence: CASSSGGFLSNQPQHF.

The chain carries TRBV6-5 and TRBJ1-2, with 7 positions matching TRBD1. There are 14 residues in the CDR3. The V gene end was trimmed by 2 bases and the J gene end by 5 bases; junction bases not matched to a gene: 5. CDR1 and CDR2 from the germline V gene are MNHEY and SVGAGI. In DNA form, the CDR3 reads TGTGCCAGCAGTTACGGGACAGACCTATATGGCTACACCTTC. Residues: CASSYGTDLYGYTF.

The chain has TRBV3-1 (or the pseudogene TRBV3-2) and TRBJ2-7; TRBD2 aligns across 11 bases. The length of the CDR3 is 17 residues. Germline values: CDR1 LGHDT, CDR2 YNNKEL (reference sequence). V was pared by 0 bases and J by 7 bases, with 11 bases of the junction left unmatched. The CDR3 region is CASSQEVASGGTGEQYF. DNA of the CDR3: TGTGCCAGCAGCCAAGAGGTTGCTAGCGGGGGGACTGGGGAGCAGTACTTC.

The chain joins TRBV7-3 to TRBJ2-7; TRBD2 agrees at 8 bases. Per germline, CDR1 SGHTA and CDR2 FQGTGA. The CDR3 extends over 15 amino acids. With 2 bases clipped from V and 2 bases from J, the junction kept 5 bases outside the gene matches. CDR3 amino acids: CASSLEAGAPYEQYF. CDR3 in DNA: TGTGCCAGCAGCTTAGAAGCGGGAGCCCCCTACGAGCAGTACTTC.

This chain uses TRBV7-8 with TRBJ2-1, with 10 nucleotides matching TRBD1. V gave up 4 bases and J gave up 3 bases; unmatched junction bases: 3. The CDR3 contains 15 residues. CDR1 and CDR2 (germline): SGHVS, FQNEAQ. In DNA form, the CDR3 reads TGTGCCAGCAGCTCGGACAGGGGGGGCTACAATGAGCAGTTCTTC. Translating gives CASSSDRGGYNEQFF.

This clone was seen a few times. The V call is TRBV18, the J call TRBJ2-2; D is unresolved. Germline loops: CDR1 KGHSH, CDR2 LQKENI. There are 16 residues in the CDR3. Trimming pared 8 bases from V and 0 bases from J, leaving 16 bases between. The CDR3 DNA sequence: TGTGCCAGCATCGGCGGCGGCACTTCGAACACCGGGGAGCTGTTTTTT. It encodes CASIGGGTSNTGELFF.

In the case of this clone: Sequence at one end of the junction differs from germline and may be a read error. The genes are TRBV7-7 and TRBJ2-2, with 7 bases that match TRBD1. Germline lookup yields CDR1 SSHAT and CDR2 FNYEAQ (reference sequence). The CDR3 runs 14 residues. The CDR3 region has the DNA TGTGCTAGCAGCCAGACAGGGTCATCCGGGGAGCTGTTTTTT. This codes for CASSQTGSSGELFF.

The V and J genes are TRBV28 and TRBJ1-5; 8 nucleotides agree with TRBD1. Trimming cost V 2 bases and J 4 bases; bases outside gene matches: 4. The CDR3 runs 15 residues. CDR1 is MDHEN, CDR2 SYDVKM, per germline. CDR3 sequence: CASSLGDRRNQPQHF. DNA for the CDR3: TGTGCCAGCAGTTTAGGGGACAGGCGAAATCAGCCCCAGCATTTT.

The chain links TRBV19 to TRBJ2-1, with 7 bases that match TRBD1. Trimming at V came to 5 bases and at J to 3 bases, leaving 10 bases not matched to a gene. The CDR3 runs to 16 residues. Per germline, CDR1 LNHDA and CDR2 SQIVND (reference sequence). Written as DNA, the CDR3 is TGTGCCAGTAGTCTCACGACAGGGTTTTTCTACAATGAGCAGTTCTTC. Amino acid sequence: CASSLTTGFFYNEQFF.

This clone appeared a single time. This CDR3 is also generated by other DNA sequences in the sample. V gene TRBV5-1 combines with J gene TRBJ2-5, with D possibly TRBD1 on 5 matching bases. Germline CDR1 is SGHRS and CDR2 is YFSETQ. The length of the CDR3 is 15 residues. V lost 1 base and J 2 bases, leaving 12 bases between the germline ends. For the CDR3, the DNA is TGCGCCAGCAGCTTGCTCAGGGCCCTTCAAGAGACCCAGTACTTC. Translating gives CASSLLRALQETQYF.

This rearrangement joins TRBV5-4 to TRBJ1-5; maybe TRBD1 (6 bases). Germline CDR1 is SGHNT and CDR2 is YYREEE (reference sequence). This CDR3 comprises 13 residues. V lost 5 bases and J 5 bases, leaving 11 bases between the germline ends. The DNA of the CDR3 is TGTGCCAGCAGGCTTAGGGGGTATCAGCCCCAGCATTTT. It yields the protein CASRLRGYQPQHF.

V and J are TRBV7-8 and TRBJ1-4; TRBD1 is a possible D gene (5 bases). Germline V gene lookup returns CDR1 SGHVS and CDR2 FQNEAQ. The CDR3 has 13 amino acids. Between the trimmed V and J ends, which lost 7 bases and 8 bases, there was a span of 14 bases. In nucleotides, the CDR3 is TGTGCCAGCAAGGTCAGGGTCGACGAAAAACTGTTTTTT. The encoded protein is CASKVRVDEKLFF.

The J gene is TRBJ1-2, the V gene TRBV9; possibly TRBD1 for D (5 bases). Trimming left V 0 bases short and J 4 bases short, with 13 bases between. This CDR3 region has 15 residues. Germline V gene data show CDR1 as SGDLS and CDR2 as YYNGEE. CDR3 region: CASSVESDSLYGYTF. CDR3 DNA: TGTGCCAGCAGCGTAGAGTCCGACAGCCTCTATGGCTACACCTTC.

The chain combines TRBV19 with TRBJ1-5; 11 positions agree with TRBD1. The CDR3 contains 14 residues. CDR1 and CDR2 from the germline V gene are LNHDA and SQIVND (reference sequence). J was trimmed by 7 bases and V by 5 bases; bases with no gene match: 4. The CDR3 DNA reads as TGTGCCAGTAGTCCCGGGACAGGGGGACAGCCCCAGCATTTT. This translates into CASSPGTGGQPQHF.

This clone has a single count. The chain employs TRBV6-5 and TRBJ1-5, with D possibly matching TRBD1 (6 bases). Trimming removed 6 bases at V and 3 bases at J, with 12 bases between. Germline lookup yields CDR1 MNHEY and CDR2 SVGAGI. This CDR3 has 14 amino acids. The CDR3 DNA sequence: TGTGCCAGCAGCCAGGGGTCTCACAATCAGCCCCAGCATTTT. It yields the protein CASSQGSHNQPQHF.

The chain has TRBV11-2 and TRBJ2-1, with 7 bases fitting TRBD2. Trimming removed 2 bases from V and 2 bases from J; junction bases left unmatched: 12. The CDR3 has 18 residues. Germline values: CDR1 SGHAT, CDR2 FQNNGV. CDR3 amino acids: CASSLRLGTGGPYNEQFF. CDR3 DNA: TGTGCCAGCAGCTTAAGACTAGGCACGGGAGGACCCTACAATGAGCAGTTCTTC.